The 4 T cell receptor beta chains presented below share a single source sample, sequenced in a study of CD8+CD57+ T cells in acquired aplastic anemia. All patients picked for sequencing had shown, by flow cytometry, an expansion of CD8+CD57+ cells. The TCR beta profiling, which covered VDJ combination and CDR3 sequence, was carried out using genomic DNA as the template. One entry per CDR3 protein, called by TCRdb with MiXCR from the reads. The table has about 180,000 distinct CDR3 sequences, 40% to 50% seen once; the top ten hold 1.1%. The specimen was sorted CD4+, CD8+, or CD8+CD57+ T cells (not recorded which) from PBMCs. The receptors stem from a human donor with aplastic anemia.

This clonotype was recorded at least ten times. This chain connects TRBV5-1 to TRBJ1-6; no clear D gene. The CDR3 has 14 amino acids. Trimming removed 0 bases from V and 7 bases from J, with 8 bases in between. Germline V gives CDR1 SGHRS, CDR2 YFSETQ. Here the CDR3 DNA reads TGCGCCAGCAGCTTGGAGAGCGGGAATTCACCCCTCCACTTT. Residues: CASSLESGNSPLHF.

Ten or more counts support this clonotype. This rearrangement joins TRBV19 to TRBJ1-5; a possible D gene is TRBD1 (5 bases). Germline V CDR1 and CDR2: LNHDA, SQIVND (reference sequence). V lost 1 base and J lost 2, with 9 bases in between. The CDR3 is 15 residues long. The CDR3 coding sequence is TGTGCCAGTAGTATAGTGGCGGGGGGCAATCAGCCCCAGCATTTT. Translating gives CASSIVAGGNQPQHF.

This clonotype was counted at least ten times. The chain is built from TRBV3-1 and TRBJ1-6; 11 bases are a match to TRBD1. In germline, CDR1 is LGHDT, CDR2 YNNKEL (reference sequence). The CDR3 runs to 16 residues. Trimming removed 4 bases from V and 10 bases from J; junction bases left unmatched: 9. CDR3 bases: TGTGCCAGCAGCCCGAGGACAGGGGGCTTAGGGTCACCCCTCCACTTT. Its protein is CASSPRTGGLGSPLHF.

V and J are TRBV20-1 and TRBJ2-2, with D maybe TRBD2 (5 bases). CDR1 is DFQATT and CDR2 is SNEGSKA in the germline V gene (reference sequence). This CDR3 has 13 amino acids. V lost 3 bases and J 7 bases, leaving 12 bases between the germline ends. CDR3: CSASGLAGGELFF. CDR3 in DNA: TGCAGTGCTAGTGGGCTAGCCGGCGGGGAGCTGTTTTTT.